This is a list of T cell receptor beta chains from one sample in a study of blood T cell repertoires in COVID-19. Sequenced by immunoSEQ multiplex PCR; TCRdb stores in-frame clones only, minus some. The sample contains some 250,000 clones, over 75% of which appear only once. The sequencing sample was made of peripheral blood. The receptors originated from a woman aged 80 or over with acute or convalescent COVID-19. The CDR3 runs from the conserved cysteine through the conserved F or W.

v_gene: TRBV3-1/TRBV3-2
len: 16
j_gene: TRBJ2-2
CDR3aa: CASSSMIGRGTGELFF

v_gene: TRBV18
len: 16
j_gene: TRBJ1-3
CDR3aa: CASSRSPGGEGHTIYF

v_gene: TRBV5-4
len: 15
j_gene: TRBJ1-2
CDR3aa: CASSLGTSSNYGYTF

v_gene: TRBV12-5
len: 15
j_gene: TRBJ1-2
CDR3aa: CASGLWGTANYGYTF

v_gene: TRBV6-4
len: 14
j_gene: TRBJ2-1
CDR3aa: CASSASGGRNEQFF

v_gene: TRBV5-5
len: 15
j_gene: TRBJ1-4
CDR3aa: CASSLRWGDYEKLFF

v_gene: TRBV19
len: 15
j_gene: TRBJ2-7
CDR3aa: CASSPGLPSSYEQYF

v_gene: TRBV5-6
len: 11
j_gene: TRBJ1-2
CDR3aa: CASSRDYGYTF

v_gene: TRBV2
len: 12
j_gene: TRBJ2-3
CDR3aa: CASTLVEDTQYF

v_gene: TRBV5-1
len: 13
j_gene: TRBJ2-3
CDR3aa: CASQQGATDTQYF

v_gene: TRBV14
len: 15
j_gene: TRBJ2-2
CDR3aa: CASSQRRVKTGELFF

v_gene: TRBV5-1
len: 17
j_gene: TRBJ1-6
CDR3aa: CASSSRDRESYNSPLHF

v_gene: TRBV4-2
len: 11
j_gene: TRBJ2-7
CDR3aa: CASSPLYEQYF

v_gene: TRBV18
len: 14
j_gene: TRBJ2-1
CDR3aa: CASSPPGGDNEQFF

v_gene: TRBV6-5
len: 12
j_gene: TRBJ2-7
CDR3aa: CASRRASHEQYF

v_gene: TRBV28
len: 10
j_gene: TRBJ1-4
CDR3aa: CASRGEKLFF

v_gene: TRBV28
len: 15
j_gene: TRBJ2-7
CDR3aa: CASSLGQGLPYEQYF

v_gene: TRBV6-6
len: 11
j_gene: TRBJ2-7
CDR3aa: CAIGSSYEQYF

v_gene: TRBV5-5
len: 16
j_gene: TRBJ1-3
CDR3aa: CASSSRTGVSGNTIYF

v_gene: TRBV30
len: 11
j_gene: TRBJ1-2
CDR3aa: CAVAGGGGYTF

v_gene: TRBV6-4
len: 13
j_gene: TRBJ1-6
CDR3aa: CASSRGENSPLHF

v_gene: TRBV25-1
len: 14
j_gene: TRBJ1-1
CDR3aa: CASSGDRASTEAFF

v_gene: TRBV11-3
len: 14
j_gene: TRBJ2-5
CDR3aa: CASSAAGGGETQYF

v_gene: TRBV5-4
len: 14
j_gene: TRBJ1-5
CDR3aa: CASSLQGAVQPQHF

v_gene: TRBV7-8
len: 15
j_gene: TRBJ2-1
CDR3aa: CASSPSGTVLNEQFF

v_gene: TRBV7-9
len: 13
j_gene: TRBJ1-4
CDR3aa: CASSLVSGEKLFF

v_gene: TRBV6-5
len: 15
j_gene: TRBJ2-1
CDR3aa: CASRLNSGGGPKQFF

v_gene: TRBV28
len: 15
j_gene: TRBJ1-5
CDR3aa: CASSFLQGGNQPQHF

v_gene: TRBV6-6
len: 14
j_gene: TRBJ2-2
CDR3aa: CASAERGPTGELFF

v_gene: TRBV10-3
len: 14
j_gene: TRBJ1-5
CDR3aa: CAIQDSLSNQPQHF

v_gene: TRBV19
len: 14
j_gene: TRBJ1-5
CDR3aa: CASRLRGANQPQHF

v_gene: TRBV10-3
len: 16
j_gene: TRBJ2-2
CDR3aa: CAISARLARNTGELFF

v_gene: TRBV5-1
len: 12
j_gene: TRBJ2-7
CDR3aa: CASSLDYTEQYF

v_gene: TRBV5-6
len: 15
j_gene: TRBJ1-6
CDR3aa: CASRVRDRDNSPLHF

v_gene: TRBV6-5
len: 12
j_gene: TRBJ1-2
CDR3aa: CASGSVTYGYTF

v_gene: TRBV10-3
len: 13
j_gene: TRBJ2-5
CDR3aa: CASGGQNQETQYF